A selection of T cell receptor beta chains follows, all from one sample in a study of blood T cells in healthy people across ages. Via MiXCR, TCRdb re-called the 5' RACE reads, giving one row per CDR3 protein. This repertoire shows 650,000 to 900,000 distinct CDR3 sequences, around 68% found once; its top ten account for roughly 26%. The sequenced sample consisted of blood. The origin of the receptors is a man aged 30 to 39 in good health. CDR3s include the opening cysteine and the closing phenylalanine or tryptophan. The order of the fields is V gene, clone size, D gene, J gene, CDR3 protein, CDR3 DNA. The D gene is left open where the match is weak. Size values are once, few and many counts, or a class for expanded clones, and some rows have none.

>TRBV6-2/TRBV6-3|few|NA|TRBJ2-1
CASSYFSSSRGDEQFF
TGTGCCAGCAGTTATTTTTCTAGCTCTAGAGGGGATGAGCAGTTCTTC
>TRBV7-2|many|NA|TRBJ2-7
CASSRGVGYEQYF
TGTGCCAGCAGTCGAGGGGTCGGCTACGAGCAGTACTTC
>TRBV4-3|NA|NA|TRBJ2-1
CASSQEMGISETQFF
TGCGCCAGCAGCCAAGAGATGGGGATCTCAGAGACCCAGTTCTTC
>TRBV7-2|few|NA|TRBJ2-2
CASSYGGSGTGELFF
TGTGCCAGCAGTTACGGGGGATCGGGCACCGGGGAGCTGTTTTTT
>TRBV20-1|NA|TRBD1|TRBJ2-7
CSATLPGQGAYYEQYF
TGCAGTGCTACCCTACCTGGACAGGGGGCTTACTACGAGCAGTACTTC
>TRBV4-2|once|TRBD2|TRBJ2-7
CASSQGGGTYNEQYF
TGTGCCAGCAGCCAGGGCGGGGGGACCTACAATGAGCAGTACTTC
>TRBV25-1|NA|TRBD2|TRBJ2-3
CVSSEGGGIFTDTQYF
TGTGTCAGCAGTGAAGGCGGGGGGATTTTCACAGATACGCAGTATTTT
>TRBV5-6|NA|NA|TRBJ2-5
CASSLFAGQQETQYF
TGTGCCAGCAGCTTGTTTGCGGGACAACAAGAGACCCAGTACTTC
>TRBV6-2/TRBV6-3|NA|TRBD2|TRBJ2-1
CASSYSITGGASSYNEQFF
TGTGCCAGCAGTTACTCGATTACCGGGGGGGCGAGCTCCTACAATGAGCAGTTCTTC
>TRBV5-1|NA|TRBD2|TRBJ2-3
CASSGSGGADTQYF
TGCGCCAGCAGCGGAAGCGGGGGGGCAGATACGCAGTATTTT
>TRBV7-2|NA|NA|TRBJ2-1
CASSLTGSHEQFF
TGTGCCAGCAGCTTAACAGGGAGCCATGAGCAGTTCTTC
>TRBV4-2|NA|NA|TRBJ2-7
CASSQEIAGSHEQYF
TGTGCCAGCAGCCAAGAAATAGCAGGGAGCCACGAGCAGTACTTC
>TRBV12-3/TRBV12-4|few|NA|TRBJ2-5
CASSPPSGGYYNEQYF
TGTGCCAGCAGTCCCCCCTCGGGCGGGTATTACAATGAGCAGTACTTC
>TRBV20-1|NA|TRBD2|TRBJ2-1
CSARDLGIAGGLLSYNEQFF
TGCAGTGCTAGAGATCTTGGGATAGCGGGGGGATTACTCTCCTACAATGAGCAGTTCTTC
>TRBV7-8|NA|NA|TRBJ2-3
CASSLPQGGKTDTQYF
TGTGCCAGCAGCTTACCGCAGGGAGGTAAAACAGATACGCAGTATTTT
>TRBV6-2/TRBV6-3|NA|NA|TRBJ2-3
CASSRRDDTDTQYF
TGTGCCAGCAGTCGCCGAGACGACACAGATACGCAGTATTTT
>TRBV29-1|few|NA|TRBJ2-3
CSVAPLGDTQYF
TGCAGCGTTGCGCCCCTGGGAGATACGCAGTATTTT
>TRBV7-9|NA|NA|TRBJ2-7
CASSLSTGLTYEQYF
TGTGCCAGCAGCTTGTCGACAGGACTCACCTACGAGCAGTACTTC
>TRBV20-1|NA|TRBD1|TRBJ1-5
CSARPLMWDRGSVGQPQHF
TGCAGTGCTAGACCCCTCATGTGGGACAGGGGGTCGGTAGGACAGCCCCAGCATTTT
>TRBV11-2|NA|TRBD2|TRBJ2-1
CASSRYRQRGVSYNEQFF
TGTGCCAGCAGCCGTTACCGCCAGCGGGGTGTCTCCTACAATGAGCAGTTCTTC
>TRBV7-9|NA|NA|TRBJ2-7
CASSPGHQTLNEQYF
TGTGCCAGCAGCCCCGGACACCAGACGCTCAATGAGCAGTACTTC
>TRBV3-1|many|TRBD1|TRBJ2-7
CASSLQTGGEQYF
TGTGCCAGCAGCCTACAAACAGGGGGCGAGCAGTACTTC
>TRBV11-2|few|TRBD2|TRBJ2-1
CASSLVGGGAASEQFF
TGTGCCAGCAGCTTAGTGGGCGGGGGGGCCGCCAGTGAGCAGTTCTTC
>TRBV29-1|NA|NA|TRBJ2-1
CSTLQGRINEQFF
TGCAGCACTCTGCAGGGTAGGATCAATGAGCAGTTCTTC
>TRBV4-3|NA|NA|TRBJ1-1
CASSQDLGDNTEAFF
TGCGCCAGCAGCCAAGATTTAGGGGATAACACTGAAGCTTTCTTT
>TRBV7-3|NA|NA|TRBJ1-1
CASSLMGGTNTEAFF
TGTGCCAGCAGCTTAATGGGAGGGACAAACACTGAAGCTTTCTTT
>TRBV2|NA|TRBD2|TRBJ2-7
CASSEEGLAGAWSSYEQYF
TGTGCCAGCAGTGAAGAGGGACTAGCGGGGGCCTGGAGCTCCTACGAGCAGTACTTC
>TRBV7-8|NA|NA|TRBJ2-1
CASYGRNEQFF
TGTGCCAGCTACGGCCGCAATGAGCAGTTCTTC
>TRBV7-8|NA|NA|TRBJ2-3
CASSLLSLGDTDTQYF
TGTGCCAGCAGCTTATTAAGTCTGGGAGACACAGATACGCAGTATTTT
>TRBV9|NA|TRBD1|TRBJ1-2
CASSVNRDRGRDGYTF
TGTGCCAGCAGCGTTAACCGGGACAGGGGGCGCGATGGCTACACCTTC